Shown below are 9 T cell receptor beta chains from a single sample sequenced in a study of blood T cell repertoires in COVID-19. Measured with immunoSEQ multiplex PCR; TCRdb has only the in-frame clones, and not every one. The sample includes roughly 430,000 clones, around 90% of them seen just once. Sequenced material: PBMCs or T cells enriched from blood (not recorded which). These receptors were taken from a woman aged 40 to 55 with acute COVID-19.

V usage is TRBV6-5 and J usage is TRBJ1-6, with 7 positions matching TRBD1. The CDR3 length is 16 residues. Trimming cost V 0 bases and J 7 bases; bases outside gene matches: 6. Germline V gene data show CDR1 as MNHEY and CDR2 as SVGAGI. The CDR3 loop reads CASSYSIQGGNSPLHF. For the CDR3, the DNA is TGTGCCAGCAGTTACTCGATTCAGGGGGGAAATTCACCCCTCCACTTT.

The V and J genes are TRBV3-1 (or the pseudogene TRBV3-2) and TRBJ1-4; D is uncertain. The V gene lost 4 bases and the J gene lost 8 bases, with 11 bases spanning the gap. Germline CDR1 is LGHDT and CDR2 is YNNKEL (reference sequence). This CDR3 comprises 13 residues. The CDR3 protein is CASSRAEGEKLFF. Written as DNA, the CDR3 is TGTGCCAGCAGCCGGGCGGAGGGAGAAAAACTGTTTTTT.

This chain links TRBV4-1 with TRBJ2-1; 9 nucleotides line up with TRBD2. Germline lookup yields CDR1 MGHRA and CDR2 YSYEKL. V lost 5 bases, J lost 5 bases, and 7 bases stayed unmatched. The CDR3 loop spans 15 amino acids. The CDR3 loop reads CASSDAGGGDNEQFF. The CDR3 nucleotides are TGCGCCAGCAGCGACGCGGGGGGGGGAGACAATGAGCAGTTCTTC.

The gene calls are TRBV4-2 and TRBJ2-1, with D unresolved. The CDR3 length is 16 residues. In germline, CDR1 is LGHNA, CDR2 YNFKEQ. Trimming pared 0 bases from V and 0 bases from J, leaving 9 bases between. Written as DNA, the CDR3 is TGTGCCAGCAGCCAAGATCTTTGGAGCTCCTACAATGAGCAGTTCTTC. Residues: CASSQDLWSSYNEQFF.

The DNA for the CDR3 is TGTGCCACCAGTGATTTGCGCCAGTCCAGCACAGATACGCAGTATTTT. Its translation: CATSDLRQSSTDTQYF. The genes are TRBV24-1 and TRBJ2-3; D remains unclear. Germline V gene lookup returns CDR1 KGHDR and CDR2 SFDVKD. V was trimmed by 0 bases and J by 0 bases, leaving 9 bases between them. The CDR3 sequence is 16 residues long.

This sequence joins TRBV2 and TRBJ1-5, with D possibly matching TRBD1 (5 bases). V was shortened by 3 bases and J by 5 bases, with 20 bases between the two germline ends. CDR3 size: 17 residues. Germline CDR1 reads SNHLY; CDR2 reads FYNNEI. The CDR3 DNA reads as TGTGCCAGCAGTGACTCGGCAGGGCGTAGACCCGATCAGCCCCAGCATTTT. This translates into CASSDSAGRRPDQPQHF.

This clone was recorded a few times. The chain has TRBV11-2 and TRBJ1-1; tentatively, D is TRBD1 (5 bases). The CDR3 length is 13 residues. The germline V gene has CDR1 SGHAT and CDR2 FQNNGV. Trimming pared 0 bases from V and 11 bases from J, leaving 13 bases between. The CDR3 coding sequence is TGTGCCAGCAGCTTAGATCAGGGCAGGTTGGCTTTCTTT. Translated, it gives CASSLDQGRLAFF.

This chain joins TRBV10-3 and TRBJ1-1; 8 nucleotides line up with TRBD1. Trimming took 2 bases from V and 1 from J; bases not matched to a gene: 0. From germline, CDR1 is ENHRY and CDR2 SYGVKD. This CDR3 comprises 14 residues. The CDR3 protein is CAISEDRGNTEAFF. The CDR3 DNA follows: TGTGCCATCAGTGAGGACAGGGGGAACACTGAAGCTTTCTTT.

This sequence joins TRBV19 and TRBJ1-2; 7 bases line up with TRBD1. Germline trimming cut 5 bases from V and 1 base from J; bases unmatched to any gene: 4. This CDR3 has 14 residues. Germline-derived CDR1 and CDR2 are LNHDA and SQIVND (reference sequence). The CDR3 sequence: CASSVQGINYGYTF. The CDR3 nucleotides are TGTGCCAGTAGTGTACAGGGGATTAACTATGGCTACACCTTC.